Listed here is a single T cell receptor beta chain. This sample is drawn from a study of blood T cell repertoires in COVID-19. In the study overall: Samples representing acute and convalescent COVID-19 were sourced from the United States, Italy and Spain.

CDR3 length equals 14 residues. Per germline, CDR1 SGHRS and CDR2 YFSETQ. V lost 4 bases and J 1 base, leaving 11 bases between the germline ends. The authors' processing: Amplified reference gene primers provided the basis for estimating nucleated cell counts. The data were produced by immunoSEQ multiplex PCR, yet TCRdb's version contains in-frame clones alone and is incomplete. V, J and clone size are those of that table, while D and trimming were read from the DNA. The sample shows over 150,000 clones, roughly 93% of them seen only once. This clonotype was obtained from a man younger than 30 with acute or convalescent COVID-19. V and J are TRBV5-1 and TRBJ1-1; a possible D gene is TRBD1 (6 bases). The sample consisted of peripheral blood. The CDR3 loop is CASSATGTNTEAFF. In nucleotides, the CDR3 is TGCGCCAGCAGCGCTACAGGGACGAACACTGAAGCTTTCTTT.